Listed here are 3 T cell receptor beta chains from one sample, sequenced in a study of shared clonotypes between healthy human individuals. Profiled with immunoSEQ multiplex PCR; TCRdb holds only in-frame clones, not every one. The sample includes over 2 million clones, less than 95% of them seen just once. Sequencing was carried out using naive CD4+ T cells from PBMCs. Subset meaning: CD45RA+ positively selected. The receptors were sampled from a man in his late teens or twenties in good health. Some clones in this sample may be carry-over from other donors' samples.

The chain recombines TRBV10-3 with TRBJ1-2; the match to TRBD1 covers 7 bases. Germline trimming cut 5 bases from V and 8 bases from J; bases unmatched to any gene: 14. The V gene's germline CDR1 is ENHRY and CDR2 SYGVKD. The CDR3 covers 15 residues. CDR3 bases: TGTGCCATCAGTACTGCAGACAGGGTAGGAGGAGGCTACACCTTC. Translated, it gives CAISTADRVGGGYTF.

This clone was detected only once. V usage is TRBV29-1 and J usage is TRBJ2-1; 16 positions match TRBD2. Germline lookup yields CDR1 SQVTM and CDR2 ANQGSEA. V shed 6 bases, J shed 6 bases, and the junction held 8 bases outside the gene matches. This CDR3 comprises 16 residues. Here the CDR3 reads CSVKGLAGGLGNEQFF. CDR3 nucleotide sequence: TGCAGCGTCAAGGGACTAGCGGGAGGGCTAGGCAATGAGCAGTTCTTC.

This chain links TRBV4-2 with TRBJ2-3; 15 nucleotides agree with TRBD2. Germline V gene data show CDR1 as LGHNA and CDR2 as YNFKEQ. Losses at the gene ends were 0 bases for V and 5 bases for J; bases not matched to a gene: 18. This CDR3 contains 22 residues. CDR3: CASSQDFPRGTGLAGGLDTQYF. The DNA for the CDR3 is TGTGCCAGCAGCCAAGATTTCCCCAGGGGCACGGGACTAGCGGGAGGACTAGATACGCAGTATTTT.